Sequencing of this T cell receptor (beta chain) was carried out in a study of blood T cell repertoires in COVID-19. Study-level background: Acute and convalescent COVID-19 specimens originated in the United States, Italy and Spain. PBMCs, B-cell-depleted T cells, or T cells were the source of the cDNA or gDNA that made up the material.

This clone was seen once. Authors' methods: From reference gene primer amplification, estimates of nucleated cell counts were derived. Using immunoSEQ multiplex PCR, the repertoire was profiled, and TCRdb retains in-frame clones only, with some absent. The V and J calls and clone size come from that table; D and trimming were worked out from the DNA. This table has 150,000 to 190,000 clones, approximately 80% appearing once. The CDR3 contains 14 residues. V shed 3 bases, J shed 6 bases, and the junction held 6 bases outside the gene matches. Germline V lookup: CDR1 KGHSH, CDR2 LQKENI. The V and J genes are TRBV18 and TRBJ2-7; 9 nucleotides agree with TRBD1. Sequencing input: peripheral blood. This TCR was recovered from a woman at least 80 years old with acute or convalescent COVID-19. The CDR3 sequence is CASSPWDRASEQYF. DNA for the CDR3: TGTGCCAGCTCACCTTGGGACAGGGCCTCCGAGCAGTACTTC.